This record covers a single T cell receptor beta chain. This sample is part of a study of control samples from healthy donors and cancer patients. CDR1 SGHTA and CDR2 FQGNSA come from the germline V gene. CDR3 length: 13 amino acids. With 3 bases removed from V and 7 bases from J, the gap between germline ends came to 12 bases. Clones were sequenced by immunoSEQ multiplex PCR, and TCRdb holds only the in-frame ones, with some missing. Of some 130,000 clones listed, around 90% were seen once; the top ten hold 2% to 3%. Specimen: blood. The chain has TRBV7-2 and TRBJ1-1, with TRBD1 as a possible D gene (5 bases). The TCR originated in a man aged 40-50 years in good health. CDR3 bases: TGTGCCAGCAGCTTTGGAGGGAGGGGTGAAGCTTTCTTT. Its translation: CASSFGGRGEAFF. Full variable domain (remainder filled in from reference TRBV7-2 and TRBJ1-1): GAGVSQSPSNKVTEKGKDVELRCDPISGHTALYWYRQSLGQGLEFLIYFQGNSAPDKSGLPSDRFSAERTGGSVSTLTIQRTQQEDSAVYLCASSFGGRGEAFFGQGTRLTVV.